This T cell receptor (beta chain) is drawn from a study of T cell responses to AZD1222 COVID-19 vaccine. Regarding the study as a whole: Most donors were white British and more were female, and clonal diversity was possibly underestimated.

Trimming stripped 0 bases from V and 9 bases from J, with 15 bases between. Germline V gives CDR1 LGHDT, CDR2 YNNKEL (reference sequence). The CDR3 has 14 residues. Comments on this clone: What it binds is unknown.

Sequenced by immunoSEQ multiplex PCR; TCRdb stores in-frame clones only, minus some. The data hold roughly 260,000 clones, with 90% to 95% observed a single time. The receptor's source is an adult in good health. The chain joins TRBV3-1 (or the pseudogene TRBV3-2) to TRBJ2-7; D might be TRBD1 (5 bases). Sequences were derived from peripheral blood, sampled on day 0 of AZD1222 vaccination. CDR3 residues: CASSQEHRSTGQYF. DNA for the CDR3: TGTGCCAGCAGCCAAGAACACAGGTCGACGGGGCAGTACTTC.